This record concerns one TCR beta chain sequence. The source of the sample is a study of shared clonotypes between healthy human individuals. CD45RO negativity and positive selection for CCR7 defined naive CD8 cells, a population that excluded terminally differentiated effector memory CD45RA+ cells. Those who donated, Caucasian adults without exception, all lived in Nashville, Tennessee. Repertoires were generated with immunoSEQ multiplex PCR, while TCRdb's copy carries only in-frame clones and drops some. The sample records approximately 2,000,000 clones, 93% being singletons. Specimen: naive CD8+ T cells from PBMCs. The origin of this receptor is a man in his late teens or twenties in good health. Some clones in this sample may be carry-over from other donors' samples.

The CDR3 is CASSIYLVSSYEQYF. The CDR3 DNA sequence: TGTGCCAGTAGTATCTATTTGGTTAGTTCCTACGAGCAGTACTTC. The chain employs TRBV19 and TRBJ2-7; D unclear. The CDR3 is made up of 15 amino acids. The germline V gene has CDR1 LNHDA and CDR2 SQIVND (reference sequence). V was pared by 3 bases and J by 1 base, with 13 bases between.